This T cell receptor beta chain appears in the sequencing data of a study of shared clonotypes between healthy human individuals. This CDR3 contains 14 residues. Germline CDR1 and CDR2: SNHLY and FYNNEI. V shed 3 bases, J shed 9 bases, and the junction held 9 bases outside the gene matches. Clones were sequenced by immunoSEQ multiplex PCR, and TCRdb holds only the in-frame ones, with some missing. The sample includes about 2.2 million clones, approximately 94% of them seen just once. Naive CD8 cells were CD45RO-negative, positively selected for CCR7, excluding terminally differentiated effector memory CD45RA+ cells. The study drew its donors from healthy HIV-negative adults without recent acute infections or vaccinations.

The chain combines TRBV2 with TRBJ2-3, with 7 bases fitting TRBD2. The source of this sequence is a man aged 18 to 29 in good health. Some clones in this sample may be carry-over from other donors' samples. Sequencing was performed on naive CD8+ T cells from PBMCs. The CDR3 reads CASSERRAGETQYF. CDR3 nucleotide sequence: TGTGCCAGCAGTGAGAGAAGGGCGGGAGAGACGCAGTATTTT.